The clone carrying this T cell receptor beta chain was counted a single time. Its cognate antigen is unknown. The PCR employed 60 Vbeta primers together with 13 Jbeta primers. Profiling relied on immunoSEQ multiplex PCR, and the TCRdb table lists in-frame clones only, not all of them. The sample lists tens of thousands of clones, about three quarters seen once, with about 3% in the top ten. This entry belongs to a study of cytomegalovirus exposure and HLA in healthy donors. Study-wide results and limits: Solely CMV serostatus was available to characterize immune exposure.

The CDR3 spans 17 residues. Germline lookup yields CDR1 SGDLS and CDR2 YYNGEE. Trimming took off 4 bases at V and 1 base at J, with 18 bases between the two ends. The chain couples TRBV9 to TRBJ2-1, with a weak D call TRBD1 (5 bases). This sequence was found in a woman aged 40 to 49 in good health and CMV-seropositive. Sequenced sample: PBMCs. CDR3 loop: CASSPHLKGRSYNEQFF. The CDR3 DNA follows: TGTGCCAGCAGCCCCCACCTCAAGGGGCGGTCCTACAATGAGCAGTTCTTC.